The 13 T cell receptor beta chains below were found in one sample sequenced in a study of cytomegalovirus exposure and HLA in healthy donors. The assay was immunoSEQ multiplex PCR, and TCRdb's table has in-frame clones only and misses some. The repertoire holds about 110,000 clones, with approximately 88% as singletons. What was sequenced was PBMCs. These receptors came from a woman younger than 45 in good health and CMV-seropositive.

The chain employs TRBV28 and TRBJ2-7, with unresolved D. With 5 bases removed from V and 3 bases from J, the gap between germline ends came to 5 bases. The length of the CDR3 is 11 residues. Germline-derived CDR1 and CDR2 are MDHEN and SYDVKM. The CDR3 region has the DNA TGTGCCAGCAGTGAGAACTACGAGCAGTACTTC. The encoded protein is CASSENYEQYF.

This sequence joins TRBV7-2 and TRBJ2-7; 11 nucleotides match TRBD2. CDR1 is SGHTA, CDR2 FQGNSA, per germline. V lost 4 bases, J lost 5 bases, and 7 bases stayed unmatched. The CDR3 spans 15 residues. The CDR3 reads CASSSRTSGHNEQYF. The CDR3 bases are TGTGCCAGCAGCTCACGGACTAGCGGGCACAACGAGCAGTACTTC.

The chain carries TRBV19 and TRBJ2-2; maybe TRBD2 (5 bases). V lost 5 bases, J lost 13 bases, and 20 bases lay in between. Germline V gene data show CDR1 as LNHDA and CDR2 as SQIVND (reference sequence). There are 14 residues in the CDR3. CDR3 in DNA: TGTGCCAGTAGTCCAGATCAACAGCTTCGGGGGCTGTTTTTT. Its protein product is CASSPDQQLRGLFF.

This clone was counted only a few times. This rearrangement joins TRBV7-3 to TRBJ1-6; D call uncertain. The CDR3 spans 14 residues. Germline CDR1 reads SGHTA; CDR2 reads FQGTGA. V dropped 4 bases and J dropped 9 bases, with 13 bases sitting between them. The CDR3 nucleotides are TGTGCCAGCAGCTCCCAGGCTCAGTTTTCACCCCTCCACTTT. Its protein product is CASSSQAQFSPLHF. The full variable domain, its missing parts supplied by reference TRBV7-3 and TRBJ1-6, is GAGVSQTPSNKVTEKGKYVELRCDPISGHTALYWYRQSLGQGPEFLIYFQGTGAADDSGLPNDRFFAVRPEGSVSTLKIQRTERGDSAVYLCASSSQAQFSPLHFGNGTRLTVT.

This clone was recorded a few times. The CDR3 reads CASSYTVPGQGGYTF. CDR3 sequence (DNA): TGTGCCAGCAGCTATACCGTACCGGGACAGGGCGGCTACACCTTC. This chain links TRBV5-4 with TRBJ1-2; the match to TRBD1 covers 9 bases. The V gene end was trimmed by 3 bases and the J gene end by 8 bases; junction bases not matched to a gene: 11. This CDR3 comprises 15 residues. Germline V gene sequence: CDR1 SGHNT, CDR2 YYREEE (reference sequence).

The chain is built from TRBV7-6 and TRBJ2-5, with D tentatively TRBD2 (6 bases). Germline assignment: CDR1 SGHVS and CDR2 FNYEAQ. This CDR3 has 14 residues. V was trimmed by 0 bases and J by 2 bases, leaving 7 bases between them. In DNA, the CDR3 is TGTGCCAGCAGCTTAGCGGGGGGTCAAGAGACCCAGTACTTC. Translated: CASSLAGGQETQYF.

The chain joins TRBV2 to TRBJ1-2; D gene unclear. With 6 bases removed from V and 4 bases from J, the gap between germline ends came to 12 bases. The CDR3 length is 13 residues. Germline V gives CDR1 SNHLY, CDR2 FYNNEI. The CDR3 DNA follows: TGTGCCAGCAGCCGATCTGAGGTCTATGGCTACACCTTC. It encodes CASSRSEVYGYTF.

The genes are TRBV28 and TRBJ2-1, with unresolved D. The germline V gene encodes CDR1 MDHEN and CDR2 SYDVKM. Trimming left V 4 bases short and J 0 bases short, with 10 bases between. This CDR3 has 15 residues. The CDR3 reads CASSSIESSYNEQFF. CDR3 in DNA: TGTGCCAGCAGTTCGATAGAGAGCTCCTACAATGAGCAGTTCTTC.

There are many counts of this clone. This chain links TRBV4-2 with TRBJ2-7; TRBD2 agrees at 7 bases. This CDR3 region has 16 residues. Germline V gene lookup returns CDR1 LGHNA and CDR2 YNFKEQ. The V gene end was trimmed by 3 bases and the J gene end by 9 bases; junction bases not matched to a gene: 17. The CDR3 reads CASSQRAGGYPGGQYF. DNA for the CDR3: TGTGCCAGCAGCCAGAGAGCCGGGGGGTACCCGGGTGGGCAGTACTTC.

Here the CDR3 reads CASSGQAAGNRYTF. The CDR3, as DNA: TGTGCCAGCTCGGGACAGGCCGCCGGGAATCGATACACCTTC. J is TRBJ1-2 and V is TRBV18; 8 bases map to TRBD1. The germline gives CDR1 KGHSH, CDR2 LQKENI. V lost 6 bases, J lost 11 bases, and 14 bases stayed unmatched. This CDR3 contains 14 residues. Full variable domain (remainder filled in from reference TRBV18 and TRBJ1-2): NAGVMQNPRHLVRRRGQEARLRCSPMKGHSHVYWYRQLPEEGLKFMVYLQKENIIDESGMPKERFSAEFPKEGPSILRIQQVVRGDSAAYFCASSGQAAGNRYTFGSGTRLTVV.

The gene calls are TRBV4-2 and TRBJ2-5; D perhaps matches TRBD2 (5 bases). Trimming left V 5 bases short and J 5 bases short, with 12 bases between. Germline V gene data show CDR1 as LGHNA and CDR2 as YNFKEQ. The CDR3 is 13 residues long. The DNA for the CDR3 is TGTGCCAGCAGCGGTGGTCCGGGGGAGACCCAGTACTTC. Amino acid sequence: CASSGGPGETQYF.

The chain joins TRBV2 to TRBJ2-3; maybe TRBD2 (6 bases). Trimming removed 11 bases at V and 0 bases at J, with 15 bases between. Germline values: CDR1 SNHLY, CDR2 FYNNEI. This CDR3 is built from 14 residues. Here the CDR3 reads CAARGDVSTDTQYF. The CDR3 region has the DNA TGTGCCGCCCGCGGGGACGTAAGCACAGATACGCAGTATTTT. Based on the CDR3 plus reference TRBV2 and TRBJ2-3, the full variable domain is EPEVTQTPSHQVTQMGQEVILRCVPISNHLYFYWYRQILGQKVEFLVSFYNNEISEKSEIFDDQFSVERPDGSNFTLKIRSTKLEDSAMYFCAARGDVSTDTQYFGPGTRLTVL.

CDR3 coding DNA: TGCAGCGTTGAGGCGGGGGCCTCCCAAGAGACCCAGTACTTC. Its translation is CSVEAGASQETQYF. This chain links TRBV29-1 with TRBJ2-5, with a tentative D call TRBD2 (7 bases). CDR1 is SQVTM and CDR2 is ANQGSEA in the germline V gene. The CDR3 loop spans 14 amino acids. The V end lost 3 bases, the J end lost 1 base, and 12 bases lay between the germline ends.